The TCR beta chain under discussion was sequenced for a study of T-cell reconstitution after alpha-beta-depleted transplantation in children. V lost 7 bases to trimming and J lost 0 bases, with 13 bases between them. The V gene's germline CDR1 is MDHEN and CDR2 SYDVKM. The CDR3 is 15 residues long. It was with unique molecular identifiers that the TCRbeta library was prepared. TCRdb fed the PCR reads into MiXCR, producing one record per CDR3 protein. Here the sample spans around 490,000 distinct CDR3 sequences, approximately 10% being singletons. The study's findings and limits: Elevated TCRbeta diversity at day 60 was traced, in some patients, to surviving recipient T cells and thymic progenitors. It was reported that alpha-beta T cells came from several hundred expanded graft clones (about two months after transplant).

At least ten counts were recorded for this clonotype. The antigen is undetermined. The source is a female patient aged 2-9 years who had a stem cell transplant for aplastic anemia, so the T cells may come from the graft donor. Material: PBMCs, mostly from graft donor cells, obtained 180 days after TCRalphabeta/CD19-depleted stem cell transplant. The chain employs TRBV28 and TRBJ2-1; D is undetermined. The CDR3: CASTETSPSYNEQFF. CDR3 sequence (DNA): TGTGCCAGCACGGAGACCTCCCCCTCCTACAATGAGCAGTTCTTC.